The rows below give T cell receptor beta chains drawn from one sample of a study of long-term antiretroviral therapy in people with HIV. Method: immunoSEQ multiplex PCR; TCRdb's copy keeps in-frame clones and lacks some. There are 25,000 to 35,000 clones in the sample; around 78% occur only once, and around 8% lies in the top ten. The material sequenced was unsorted PBMCs, taken 3.1 years after starting antiretroviral therapy. All receptors derive from a woman between 45 and 65 years old with HIV. Each CDR3 is given with its conserved first and last residue. A D gene is named only where the DNA matches it firmly. A clone size is listed for some rows: how often the clone was seen (once, few, many), or a class if it is expanded.

abundance	d_gene	v_gene	j_gene	CDR3aa	CDR3nt
NA	NA	TRBV5-4	TRBJ1-6	CASSSGKRSSYNSPLHF	TGTGCCAGCAGCTCAGGGAAGAGGAGCTCCTATAATTCACCCCTCCACTTT
NA	NA	TRBV7-2	TRBJ2-1	CASSRTQGDEQFF	TGTGCCAGCAGCCGAACACAGGGCGATGAGCAGTTCTTC
NA	NA	TRBV19	TRBJ1-1	CASSLSGFGSTEAFF	TGTGCCAGTAGTCTGTCGGGGTTTGGGAGCACTGAAGCTTTCTTT
NA	NA	TRBV6-6	TRBJ2-2	CASSYSTGELFF	TGTGCCAGCAGTTACAGCACCGGGGAGCTGTTTTTT
NA	NA	TRBV25-1	TRBJ2-5	CASSEAVMQETQYF	TGTGCCAGCAGTGAAGCGGTGATGCAAGAGACCCAGTACTTC
NA	NA	TRBV4-2	TRBJ1-5	CASSQATQGGGSNQPQHF	TGTGCCAGCAGCCAAGCCACCCAAGGGGGGGGTAGCAATCAGCCCCAGCATTTT
NA	TRBD1	TRBV9	TRBJ2-1	CASSAFGQGSYNEQFF	TGTGCCAGCAGCGCCTTCGGACAGGGCTCCTACAATGAGCAGTTCTTC
NA	NA	TRBV27	TRBJ2-6	CASSLLGRNSGANVLTF	TGTGCCAGCAGTCTATTGGGACGCAACTCTGGGGCCAACGTCCTGACTTTC
few	NA	TRBV5-1	TRBJ2-2	CASRQDTNTGELFF	TGCGCCAGCCGACAGGATACGAACACCGGGGAGCTGTTTTTT
NA	TRBD1	TRBV6-5	TRBJ1-2	CASSFTRTGGGYGYTF	TGTGCCAGCAGTTTTACCCGGACAGGCGGCGGGTATGGCTACACCTTC
NA	NA	TRBV19	TRBJ2-2	CASSPVQGGTGELFF	TGTGCCAGTAGCCCAGTACAGGGAGGCACCGGGGAGCTGTTTTTT
once	NA	TRBV5-6	TRBJ1-6	CASSLGIYNSPLHF	TGTGCCAGCAGCTTGGGGATATATAATTCACCCCTCCACTTT
NA	TRBD1	TRBV30	TRBJ1-2	CAWASGTGDYTF	TGTGCCTGGGCTTCCGGGACAGGAGACTACACCTTC
NA	NA	TRBV15	TRBJ2-5	CATSREGLQETQYF	TGTGCCACCAGCAGAGAAGGGTTACAAGAGACCCAGTACTTC
NA	NA	TRBV5-1	TRBJ2-5	CASSLGLGIGWETQYF	TGCGCCAGCAGCTTGGGCCTGGGTATCGGGTGGGAGACCCAGTACTTC
few	NA	TRBV30	TRBJ1-5	CAWSEANQPQHF	TGTGCCTGGAGTGAAGCAAATCAGCCCCAGCATTTT
NA	NA	TRBV7-2	TRBJ1-1	CASSLGLMNTEAFF	TGTGCCAGCAGCTTAGGACTCATGAACACTGAAGCTTTCTTT